A selection of T cell receptor beta chains follows, all from one sample in a study of shared clonotypes between healthy human individuals. Produced via immunoSEQ multiplex PCR; TCRdb's table is partial and in-frame only. The sample has over a million clones, around 97% seen once. Sequenced material: naive CD4+ T cells sorted from blood. These receptors were collected from a man under 40 in good health. Each CDR3 is given with its conserved first and last residue. A D gene is named only where the DNA matches it firmly. Clone size is not always given. Where it is, it says once, few, many or a class for expanded clones.

d_call j_call v_call clone_size cdr3_aa cdr3_nt
NA TRBJ1-4 TRBV7-9 NA CASSWVAGRRVYNEKLFF TGTGCCAGCAGCTGGGTGGCAGGGCGCAGAGTTTATAATGAAAAACTGTTTTTT
TRBD2 TRBJ2-1 TRBV7-9 NA CASSPQAGGGSYNEQFF TGTGCCAGCAGCCCCCAAGCGGGGGGAGGGTCCTACAATGAGCAGTTCTTC
TRBD1 TRBJ2-7 TRBV7-8 NA CASSLVSGQGSPEQYF TGTGCCAGCAGCTTAGTCTCTGGACAGGGGTCCCCCGAGCAGTACTTC
TRBD1 TRBJ2-7 TRBV19 NA CASSLTPGQGSYEQYF TGTGCCAGTAGCCTAACCCCGGGACAGGGATCCTACGAGCAGTACTTC
NA TRBJ1-3 TRBV4-1 NA CASSQDRGSSGNTIYF TGCGCCAGCAGCCAAGATAGGGGCAGCTCTGGAAACACCATATATTTT
NA TRBJ1-5 TRBV28 NA CASRINRENQPQHF TGTGCCAGCAGAATCAACAGGGAGAATCAGCCCCAGCATTTT
TRBD1 TRBJ1-2 TRBV5-1 NA CASSSVGTGNYGYTF TGCGCCAGCAGCAGCGTCGGGACAGGGAACTATGGCTACACCTTC
NA TRBJ2-7 TRBV6-5 NA CASSYSIAREQYF TGTGCCAGCAGTTACTCGATAGCGAGGGAGCAGTACTTC
TRBD2 TRBJ2-1 TRBV6-6 NA CASSSKAGGAYNEQFF TGTGCCAGCTCATCAAAGGCGGGAGGGGCCTACAATGAGCAGTTCTTC
TRBD1 TRBJ1-2 TRBV4-3 NA CASSQAPGQGGGSYGYTF TGCGCCAGCAGCCAAGCACCCGGCCAAGGGGGCGGTAGCTATGGCTACACCTTC
NA TRBJ2-7 TRBV7-8 NA CASSLVPAITYEQYF TGTGCCAGCAGCTTAGTTCCCGCCATCACCTACGAGCAGTACTTC
NA TRBJ1-2 TRBV10-3 NA CAISAGLGRAAGGYTF TGTGCCATCAGTGCGGGTTTGGGCAGGGCGGCAGGTGGCTACACCTTC
NA TRBJ1-5 TRBV11-2 NA CASSLAEGQPQHF TGTGCCAGCAGCTTAGCCGAGGGGCAGCCCCAGCATTTT
TRBD2 TRBJ2-3 TRBV7-9 NA CASSLVAGGITDTQYF TGTGCCAGCAGCTTAGTGGCGGGAGGGATCACAGATACGCAGTATTTT
NA TRBJ1-3 TRBV18 NA CASSREPGPQPGNTIYF TGTGCCAGCTCCCGAGAGCCGGGACCACAGCCTGGAAACACCATATATTTT
TRBD1 TRBJ2-7 TRBV9 NA CASSGDRGDYEQYF TGTGCCAGCAGCGGGGACAGGGGAGACTACGAGCAGTACTTC
NA TRBJ2-1 TRBV10-3 NA CAITRQAQGSYNEQFF TGTGCCATCACTAGACAGGCCCAAGGGTCCTACAATGAGCAGTTCTTC
NA TRBJ2-1 TRBV30 NA CAWSDSFRQTWGNEQFF TGTGCCTGGAGTGATAGTTTTCGACAAACATGGGGCAATGAGCAGTTCTTC
TRBD1 TRBJ2-3 TRBV5-1 NA CASSPDRKNTDTQYF TGCGCCAGCAGCCCGGACAGGAAAAACACAGATACGCAGTATTTT
NA TRBJ2-7 TRBV7-2 NA CASSYTPKGYEQYF TGTGCCAGCAGCTACACCCCGAAGGGCTACGAGCAGTACTTC
TRBD1 TRBJ2-6 TRBV9 NA CASSVQGAGANVLTF TGTGCCAGCAGCGTACAGGGGGCCGGGGCCAACGTCCTGACTTTC
TRBD1 TRBJ2-1 TRBV6-5 NA CASSPTGGAYNEQFF TGTGCCAGCAGCCCGACAGGGGGCGCCTACAATGAGCAGTTCTTC
NA TRBJ1-5 TRBV7-9 few CASSLEGSNQPQHF TGTGCCAGCAGCTTAGAGGGAAGCAATCAGCCCCAGCATTTT
TRBD2 TRBJ2-2 TRBV5-5 NA CASTTGGWTGELFF TGTGCCAGCACCACGGGGGGTTGGACCGGGGAGCTGTTTTTT
TRBD1 TRBJ2-1 TRBV19 NA CASSNRQGRTYNEQFF TGTGCCAGTAGTAACCGACAGGGCCGGACCTACAATGAGCAGTTCTTC
NA TRBJ1-2 TRBV5-1 NA CASSLEPAKTTNYGYTF TGCGCCAGCAGCTTGGAGCCAGCTAAAACGACTAACTATGGCTACACCTTC
NA TRBJ2-1 TRBV7-9 NA CASSPWDHNNEQFF TGTGCCAGCAGCCCCTGGGACCACAACAATGAGCAGTTCTTC
NA TRBJ1-2 TRBV5-1 once CASSTQGDLWGGYTF TGCGCCAGCAGCACCCAAGGGGACCTCTGGGGTGGCTACACCTTC
TRBD2 TRBJ2-1 TRBV30 NA CAWSVRGLAGVDNEQFF TGTGCCTGGAGTGTAAGGGGCCTAGCGGGAGTGGATAATGAGCAGTTCTTC
TRBD2 TRBJ2-5 TRBV28 NA CASSRTSGSHGEETQYF TGTGCCAGCAGCCGGACTAGCGGGTCTCACGGGGAGGAGACCCAGTACTTC
TRBD1 TRBJ1-2 TRBV7-9 few CASSWGQGGGYTF TGTGCCAGCAGCTGGGGACAGGGGGGTGGCTACACCTTC
NA TRBJ2-3 TRBV11-2 once CASSLDHRRTDTQYF TGTGCCAGCAGCTTAGATCACAGACGCACAGATACGCAGTATTTT